This T cell receptor beta chain was sequenced in a study of shared clonotypes between healthy human individuals. CDR1 GTSNPN and CDR2 SVGIG come from the germline V gene (reference sequence). V was clipped by 2 bases and J by 8 bases; unmatched bases: 17. This CDR3 contains 17 residues. Repertoires were generated with immunoSEQ multiplex PCR, while TCRdb's copy carries only in-frame clones and drops some. The table records roughly 1,100,000 clones, more than 65% of them present only once. This sequence joins TRBV30 and TRBJ2-4, with 8 positions matching TRBD1. The sequenced material came from memory CD4+ T cells sorted from blood. This sample's subset: CD45RA-negative fraction. This sequence was found in a man younger than 35 in good health. In nucleotides, the CDR3 is TGTGCCTGGAGTCAAAAAGGGGGACCTGGACAGGGATACATTCAGTACTTC. As protein: CAWSQKGGPGQGYIQYF.